These T cell receptor beta chains were read from a single sample in a study of identical twins. TCRdb re-called the 5' RACE reads with MiXCR, one entry per CDR3 protein. The profile shows 1.5 million to 2 million distinct CDR3 sequences, under 35% of them singletons. Sequenced material: cord blood. The receptors come from a newborn girl in good health. The CDR3 runs from the conserved cysteine through the conserved F or W. The D gene is left open where the match is weak. Clone size is given for some rows only: seen once, a few or many times, or a class if the clone is expanded.

v_call	clone_size	j_call	d_call	cdr3_aa	cdr3_nt
TRBV27	few	TRBJ2-7	NA	CASSPQGSRYEQYF	TGTGCCAGCAGTCCACAGGGTTCGCGCTACGAGCAGTACTTC
TRBV27	NA	TRBJ2-2	NA	CASSLFDGGELFF	TGTGCCAGCAGCTTATTTGATGGCGGGGAGCTGTTTTTT
TRBV11-2	few	TRBJ2-7	TRBD2	CASSLDWSGRYEQYF	TGTGCCAGCAGCTTAGATTGGAGCGGGAGGTACGAGCAGTACTTC
TRBV15	NA	TRBJ2-7	NA	CATSRDPTKENQYF	TGTGCCACCAGCAGAGATCCCACTAAAGAGAACCAGTACTTC
TRBV7-9	NA	TRBJ1-1	NA	CASSRDALGEAFF	TGTGCCAGCAGCCGGGACGCCCTGGGCGAAGCTTTCTTT
TRBV7-2	NA	TRBJ1-2	NA	CASRPGTEYGYTF	TGTGCCAGCAGACCCGGGACGGAATATGGCTACACCTTC
TRBV7-2	NA	TRBJ2-7	NA	CASSFDNNEQYF	TGTGCCAGCAGCTTTGATAACAATGAGCAGTACTTC
TRBV12-3/TRBV12-4	NA	TRBJ1-4	NA	CAGSLARGRMGEKLFF	TGTGCCGGCAGTTTAGCGAGAGGACGGATGGGGGAAAAACTGTTTTTT
TRBV19	few	TRBJ1-1	TRBD1	CASNTGATEAFF	TGTGCCAGTAACACAGGGGCGACTGAAGCTTTCTTT
TRBV5-1	once	TRBJ2-7	TRBD1	CASSSLWQGVNYEQYF	TGCGCCAGCAGCTCCCTTTGGCAGGGGGTGAACTACGAGCAGTACTTC
TRBV5-1	few	TRBJ2-7	TRBD2	CASSLVGGGDSYNEQYF	TGCGCCAGCAGCTTGGTAGGCGGGGGAGACTCCTACAATGAGCAGTACTTC
TRBV27	NA	TRBJ1-2	NA	CAGSWSPASNRGYTF	TGTGCCGGCAGTTGGTCTCCAGCCTCTAATCGGGGCTACACCTTC
TRBV5-1	few	TRBJ2-1	NA	CASSQQKNNEQFF	TGCGCCAGCAGCCAACAGAAAAACAATGAGCAGTTCTTC
TRBV4-2	NA	TRBJ2-4	TRBD2	CASSQDLDSGGVGKNIQYF	TGTGCCAGCAGCCAAGATCTTGATAGCGGGGGGGTCGGCAAAAACATTCAGTACTTC
TRBV30	NA	TRBJ2-5	NA	CAWSVSGETQYF	TGTGCCTGGAGTGTATCCGGCGAGACCCAGTACTTC
TRBV9	NA	TRBJ2-7	NA	CASSGSGTPYEQYF	TGTGCCAGCAGCGGTTCCGGGACCCCCTACGAGCAGTACTTC
TRBV7-6	few	TRBJ2-3	TRBD2	CASSPLYGTSGSSTDTQYF	TGTGCCAGCAGCCCACTATATGGGACTAGCGGGAGTAGCACAGATACGCAGTATTTT
TRBV4-2	NA	TRBJ2-7	TRBD2	CASSQELGLAAYNEQYF	TGTGCCAGCAGCCAAGAACTGGGTCTAGCGGCCTACAATGAGCAGTACTTC
TRBV20-1	few	TRBJ2-4	NA	CSARDGMRVAKNIQYF	TGCAGTGCTAGAGATGGGATGCGTGTAGCCAAAAACATTCAGTACTTC
TRBV25-1	few	TRBJ2-1	NA	CASSDPGVVSYNEQFF	TGTGCCAGCAGTGATCCGGGGGTCGTCTCCTACAATGAGCAGTTCTTC
TRBV10-3	NA	TRBJ2-1	NA	CAISESTFRVSHNEQFF	TGTGCCATCAGTGAGTCGACATTCCGGGTATCCCACAATGAGCAGTTCTTC
TRBV27	few	TRBJ2-3	TRBD2	CASSLWASGAFTDTQYF	TGTGCCAGCAGTTTATGGGCTAGCGGGGCCTTCACAGATACGCAGTATTTT
TRBV20-1	few	TRBJ2-1	NA	CSARALLSYNEQFF	TGCAGTGCTAGAGCCCTACTCTCCTACAATGAGCAGTTCTTC
TRBV4-1	many	TRBJ1-2	NA	CASSQVRGGSSYGYTF	TGCGCCAGCAGCCAAGTTCGAGGGGGATCGAGCTATGGCTACACCTTC
TRBV7-2	NA	TRBJ2-1	NA	CASSLVDPRVDEQFF	TGTGCCAGCAGCTTAGTGGACCCTCGGGTAGATGAGCAGTTCTTC
TRBV9	NA	TRBJ2-1	TRBD2	CASSVEAGVYNEQFF	TGTGCCAGCAGCGTAGAGGCGGGGGTCTACAATGAGCAGTTCTTC
TRBV5-1	NA	TRBJ1-1	NA	CASSLAFKNTEAFF	TGCGCCAGCAGCTTGGCTTTTAAGAACACTGAAGCTTTCTTT
TRBV4-1	NA	TRBJ2-3	NA	CASSQESVGAVDTQYF	TGCGCCAGCAGCCAAGAAAGTGTGGGGGCGGTTGATACGCAGTATTTT
TRBV29-1	NA	TRBJ1-1	NA	CSVENWTEAFF	TGCAGCGTTGAAAATTGGACTGAAGCTTTCTTT
TRBV29-1	few	TRBJ2-1	TRBD1	CSVRTGSYNEQFF	TGCAGCGTCAGGACAGGGTCCTACAATGAGCAGTTCTTC
TRBV20-1	many	TRBJ2-4	NA	CSALQNIQYF	TGCAGTGCCCTCCAGAACATTCAGTACTTC
TRBV7-9	few	TRBJ1-1	NA	CASRPGPGTEAFF	TGTGCCAGCAGACCCGGACCGGGCACTGAAGCTTTCTTT
TRBV18	NA	TRBJ1-2	NA	CASSPPRETDGYTF	TGTGCCAGCTCACCACCCAGGGAAACGGATGGCTACACCTTC
TRBV14	few	TRBJ2-7	TRBD2	CASSQDGLVYEQYF	TGTGCCAGCAGCCAAGACGGACTAGTCTACGAGCAGTACTTC
TRBV27	few	TRBJ2-3	NA	CASSFVQITDTQYF	TGTGCCAGCAGTTTCGTCCAGATCACAGATACGCAGTATTTT
TRBV12-3/TRBV12-4	NA	TRBJ2-1	NA	CASSTLWREQFF	TGTGCCAGCAGTACCCTATGGCGTGAGCAGTTCTTC
TRBV4-2	many	TRBJ2-7	TRBD2	CASSQDLGLAYEQYF	TGTGCCAGCAGCCAAGATCTGGGACTAGCTTACGAGCAGTACTTC
TRBV4-1	NA	TRBJ1-1	TRBD1	CASSQVTLYRGSNTEAFF	TGCGCCAGCAGCCAGGTTACCCTTTACAGGGGGAGCAACACTGAAGCTTTCTTT
TRBV5-5	NA	TRBJ2-1	TRBD2	CASSQGLAGLYEQFF	TGTGCCAGCAGCCAGGGACTAGCGGGACTGTATGAGCAGTTCTTC
TRBV7-2	NA	TRBJ1-6	TRBD1	CASSFADRGWRALHF	TGTGCCAGCAGCTTTGCCGACAGGGGGTGGAGGGCCCTCCACTTT